The 27 T cell receptor beta chains in this list originate from one sample, sequenced in a study of blood T cell repertoires in COVID-19. Sequenced by immunoSEQ multiplex PCR; TCRdb stores in-frame clones only, minus some. The table shows fewer than 300,000 clones, with around 81% occurring only once. The sample taken for sequencing was peripheral blood. These receptors all stem from a woman in her sixties with active or convalescent COVID-19.

The table lists this clone with a count of one. The genes are TRBV15 and TRBJ2-7; possible D gene TRBD1, 5 bases. Germline lookup yields CDR1 LNHNV and CDR2 YYDKDF (reference sequence). This CDR3 is 15 amino acids long. Trimming removed 2 bases from V and 0 bases from J, with 11 bases in between. In DNA form, the CDR3 reads TGTGCCACCAGCAGACCACAGGCCGACTCCTACGAGCAGTACTTC. Translation gives CATSRPQADSYEQYF.

Only one count was recorded for this clone. In nucleotides, the CDR3 is TGTGCCAGCAGTTACTCGGGACACCCCTACGAGCAGTACTTC. Amino acid sequence: CASSYSGHPYEQYF. The chain carries TRBV28 and TRBJ2-7; TRBD1 might be the D (6 bases). CDR1 and CDR2 (germline): MDHEN, SYDVKM. The V gene lost 4 bases and the J gene lost 2 bases, with 12 bases spanning the gap. The CDR3 length is 14 residues. The full variable domain, with the rest looked up from reference TRBV28 and TRBJ2-7, is DVKVTQSSRYLVKRTGEKVFLECVQDMDHENMFWYRQDPGLGLRLIYFSYDVKMKEKGDIPEGYSVSREKKERFSLILESASTNQTSMYLCASSYSGHPYEQYFGPGTRLTVT.

The chain joins TRBV7-3 to TRBJ2-3; 12 bases line up with TRBD2. The V gene's germline CDR1 is SGHTA and CDR2 FQGTGA. Trimming took 5 bases from V and 3 from J; bases not matched to a gene: 6. This CDR3 comprises 16 residues. The CDR3 DNA is TGTGCCAGCAGCCTCAGACTAGCGGGGGTAACAGATACGCAGTATTTT. Translation: CASSLRLAGVTDTQYF.

This rearrangement joins TRBV7-2 to TRBJ2-7; 11 bases align to TRBD2. This CDR3 is 19 amino acids long. CDR1 is SGHTA, CDR2 FQGNSA, per germline. The junction had 13 bases not matched to a gene; V was cut back by 1 base and J by 2 bases. In nucleotides, the CDR3 is TGTGCCAGCAGCTTAGGTTGGACTAGCGGGTCCTCGCCCCCCTACGAGCAGTACTTC. It translates to CASSLGWTSGSSPPYEQYF.

This clone has a single count. The rearrangement links TRBV6-1 to TRBJ1-3, with D perhaps matching TRBD1 (6 bases). The V and J ends lost 0 bases and 5 bases respectively, with 8 bases between them. The germline CDR1 and CDR2 sequences are MNHNS and SASEGT. The CDR3 contains 14 residues. The CDR3 protein is CASSEAQGRNTIYF. The CDR3 DNA reads TGTGCCAGCAGTGAAGCCCAGGGGAGAAACACCATATATTTT.

This chain links TRBV3-1 (or the pseudogene TRBV3-2) with TRBJ2-5; D gene uncertain. This CDR3 has 12 amino acids. Germline V gives CDR1 LGHDT, CDR2 YNNKEL (reference sequence). Trimming took off 5 bases at V and 1 base at J, with 5 bases between the two ends. CDR3: CASSSFQETQYF. The DNA of the CDR3 is TGTGCCAGCAGCTCCTTCCAAGAGACCCAGTACTTC.

This clone was recorded only once. The chain joins TRBV14 to TRBJ2-1; D remains ambiguous. The CDR3 is 16 amino acids. V shed 0 bases and J shed 2 bases, with 11 bases lying between them. Germline V gives CDR1 SGHDN, CDR2 FVKESK. The CDR3 DNA reads TGTGCCAGCAGCCAAGATACGACTTATCCCTACAATGAGCAGTTCTTC. Protein sequence: CASSQDTTYPYNEQFF. The whole variable domain, filled in from reference TRBV14 and TRBJ2-1, reads EAGVTQFPSHSVIEKGQTVTLRCDPISGHDNLYWYRRVMGKEIKFLLHFVKESKQDESGMPNNRFLAERTGGTYSTLKVQPAELEDSGVYFCASSQDTTYPYNEQFFGPGTRLTVL.

V usage is TRBV18 and J usage is TRBJ1-1; D may be TRBD1 (5 bases). The CDR3 runs 15 residues. Germline V gene lookup returns CDR1 KGHSH and CDR2 LQKENI. The V end was cut by 3 bases, the J end by 10 bases, with 21 bases between. The DNA of the CDR3 is TGTGCCAGCTCACCCGACCAGACAGCCGAGAGGAGAGCTTTCTTT. It specifies CASSPDQTAERRAFF.

This clone turned up a few times. The chain has TRBV7-8 and TRBJ2-1, with 10 bases identical to TRBD2. The CDR3 contains 18 residues. Germline CDR1 SGHVS, CDR2 FQNEAQ. Trimming removed 1 base from V and 0 bases from J; junction bases left unmatched: 6. CDR3 in DNA: TGTGCCAGCAGCTTAGGCCTAGCGGGGGACTACTCCTACAATGAGCAGTTCTTC. It codes for CASSLGLAGDYSYNEQFF. The full variable domain, completed using reference TRBV7-8 and TRBJ2-1, is GAGVSQSPRYKVAKRGQDVALRCDPISGHVSLFWYQQALGQGPEFLTYFQNEAQLDKSGLPSDRFFAERPEGSVSTLKIQRTQQEDSAVYLCASSLGLAGDYSYNEQFFGPGTRLTVL.

The chain has TRBV27 and TRBJ2-1; maybe TRBD1 (6 bases). This CDR3 has 14 amino acids. The V gene's germline CDR1 is MNHEY and CDR2 SMNVEV (reference sequence). Trimming left V 5 bases short and J 10 bases short, with 18 bases between. CDR3 bases: TGTGCCAGCAGTCTCCCCGGACAGTCTTTGGAGCAGTTCTTC. Encoded protein: CASSLPGQSLEQFF.

The chain uses TRBV6-5 and TRBJ2-5, with TRBD2 identical over 8 bases. V was clipped by 6 bases and J by 0 bases; unmatched bases: 6. The CDR3 has 15 residues. From germline, CDR1 is MNHEY and CDR2 SVGAGI. CDR3 coding DNA: TGTGCCAGCAGGAACCGGGGGGGCAACCAAGAGACCCAGTACTTC. Translation: CASRNRGGNQETQYF.

This clone was recorded a few times. The V gene is TRBV29-1, the J gene TRBJ1-2; possible D gene TRBD1, 6 bases. CDR1 and CDR2 from the germline V gene are SQVTM and ANQGSEA. V was clipped by 0 bases and J by 3 bases, with 23 bases between them. The CDR3 runs 18 residues. The CDR3 DNA sequence: TGCAGCGTTGAAGAAGGTTTATATAGGGTCAGGGGAGACTATGGCTACACCTTC. It yields the protein CSVEEGLYRVRGDYGYTF.

A word on this clone: Other nucleotide sequences from this sample produce the same CDR3. The chain joins TRBV7-9 to TRBJ1-1, with D unclear. CDR1 is SEHNR and CDR2 is FQNEAQ in the germline V gene (reference sequence). Trimming shortened V by 0 bases and J by 4 bases, and 6 bases separated the two germline ends. The CDR3 covers 13 residues. In DNA, the CDR3 is TGTGCCAGCAGCTTAGCCGAGGGCACTGAAGCTTTCTTT. Translating gives CASSLAEGTEAFF.

The sample holds one count of this clone. This chain uses TRBV7-9 with TRBJ1-2; 10 nucleotides align to TRBD1. This CDR3 is built from 14 residues. The trim removed 7 bases at V and 5 bases at J, leaving 7 bases unmatched. CDR1 and CDR2 (germline): SEHNR, FQNEAQ (reference sequence). The DNA for the CDR3 is TGTGCCAGCATCCCTCCGGGACAGGGGTATGGCTACACCTTC. It is translated as CASIPPGQGYGYTF.

Turning to this clone: Other nucleotide sequences in the sample specify the same CDR3. This sequence joins TRBV19 and TRBJ1-5; 8 nucleotides agree with TRBD1. Germline CDR1 and CDR2: LNHDA and SQIVND (reference sequence). V lost 3 bases to trimming and J lost 6 bases; unmatched junction nucleotides: 4. CDR3 size: 14 residues. The CDR3 loop is CASSIRTGPQPQHF. In DNA, the CDR3 is TGTGCCAGTAGTATCAGGACAGGGCCTCAGCCCCAGCATTTT.

The V and J genes are TRBV18 and TRBJ1-3; no reliable D call. This CDR3 has 15 amino acids. Trimming removed 6 bases at V and 0 bases at J, with 12 bases between. Looked up from germline, CDR1 is KGHSH and CDR2 is LQKENI. The CDR3 region has the DNA TGTGCCAGCTCGCTACAGCTACCCTCTGGAAACACCATATATTTT. Translated, it gives CASSLQLPSGNTIYF. Looking up the rest from reference TRBV18 and TRBJ1-3 gives the full variable domain: NAGVMQNPRHLVRRRGQEARLRCSPMKGHSHVYWYRQLPEEGLKFMVYLQKENIIDESGMPKERFSAEFPKEGPSILRIQQVVRGDSAAYFCASSLQLPSGNTIYFGEGSWLTVV.

The V gene is TRBV5-1, the J gene TRBJ1-3, with D perhaps matching TRBD1 (6 bases). This CDR3 region has 12 residues. Germline V lookup: CDR1 SGHRS, CDR2 YFSETQ. Trimming removed 4 bases from V and 8 bases from J, with 10 bases in between. Here the CDR3 DNA reads TGCGCCAGCAGCATTCCAGGGGACACCATATATTTT. Its translation is CASSIPGDTIYF.

This chain links TRBV4-3 with TRBJ2-7, with 7 bases lining up with TRBD2. The J segment lost 2 bases and the V segment lost 0 bases, leaving 4 bases of the junction unmatched. Germline CDR1 LGHNA, CDR2 YSLEER. The CDR3 covers 15 residues. The CDR3 sequence: CASSQDRGVPYEQYF. In DNA, the CDR3 is TGCGCCAGCAGCCAAGACCGGGGGGTGCCCTACGAGCAGTACTTC.

The V call is TRBV7-8, the J call TRBJ2-1; 15 bases agree with TRBD2. CDR3 length equals 18 residues. The V segment lost 3 bases and the J segment 3 bases; nucleotides outside the gene matches: 6. The germline V gene has CDR1 SGHVS and CDR2 FQNEAQ. The CDR3 loop reads CASSFGRTSGGDYNEQFF. CDR3 DNA: TGTGCCAGCAGCTTCGGTCGGACTAGCGGGGGGGACTACAATGAGCAGTTCTTC.

The chain is built from TRBV29-1 and TRBJ2-3, with 9 bases aligning to TRBD1. The V segment lost 0 bases and the J segment 4 bases; nucleotides outside the gene matches: 5. Germline loops: CDR1 SQVTM, CDR2 ANQGSEA. The CDR3 is made up of 15 amino acids. DNA of the CDR3: TGCAGCGTTGAAGACCAGGGACAGGGCGCAGATACGCAGTATTTT. It specifies CSVEDQGQGADTQYF.

The gene calls are TRBV9 and TRBJ2-7; the D gene is possibly TRBD2 (7 bases). Trimming cost V 7 bases and J 6 bases, with 20 bases left between them. Germline V CDR1 and CDR2: SGDLS, YYNGEE. The CDR3 extends over 14 amino acids. CDR3 nucleotides: TGTGCCAGCCCAGCCGGGGGGCGCCTCGCCGAGCAGTACTTC. It codes for CASPAGGRLAEQYF. Filled out from reference TRBV9 and TRBJ2-7, the complete variable domain reads DSGVTQTPKHLITATGQRVTLRCSPRSGDLSVYWYQQSLDQGLQFLIQYYNGEERAKGNILERFSAQQFPDLHSELNLSSLELGDSALYFCASPAGGRLAEQYFGPGTRLTVT.

The chain carries TRBV4-3 and TRBJ1-4; D is unresolved. The V end was cut by 0 bases, the J end by 0 bases, with 11 bases between. The CDR3 totals 17 residues. Germline loops: CDR1 LGHNA, CDR2 YSLEER. In nucleotides, the CDR3 is TGCGCCAGCAGCCAAGATTCAGGCGATGCAACTAATGAAAAACTGTTTTTT. It codes for CASSQDSGDATNEKLFF.

This clone turned up a few times. The V gene is TRBV4-1, the J gene TRBJ1-1; D perhaps matches TRBD1 (5 bases). With 1 base removed from V and 7 bases from J, the gap between germline ends came to 22 bases. Germline lookup yields CDR1 MGHRA and CDR2 YSYEKL. The CDR3 has 17 amino acids. The CDR3 region is CASSQVYLGSRRGEAFF. CDR3 nucleotide sequence: TGCGCCAGCAGCCAAGTATATTTGGGATCTAGGAGGGGTGAAGCTTTCTTT.

The chain recombines TRBV4-1 with TRBJ2-5; 12 bases match TRBD2. The trim removed 1 base at V and 5 bases at J, leaving 2 bases unmatched. This CDR3 has 15 amino acids. CDR1 is MGHRA, CDR2 YSYEKL, per germline. The CDR3 loop reads CASSQGTSGVETQYF. The DNA of the CDR3 is TGCGCCAGCAGCCAAGGGACTAGCGGGGTTGAGACCCAGTACTTC.

For this clone: A junction boundary mismatches the germline segment, possibly from a read error. For the CDR3, the DNA is TGCAGCGTCGAAGCGGGGGGGCTGGGAGATACGCAGTATTTT. Its protein product is CSVEAGGLGDTQYF. The chain recombines TRBV29-1 with TRBJ2-3; TRBD2 aligns across 10 bases. Germline CDR1 is SQVTM and CDR2 is ANQGSEA. CDR3 length: 14 residues.

The chain is built from TRBV24-1 and TRBJ2-3, with 7 bases identical to TRBD1. Germline lookup yields CDR1 KGHDR and CDR2 SFDVKD. After removal of 4 bases from V and 3 bases from J, the junction contained 3 bases not matched to a gene. The CDR3 sequence is 14 residues long. The DNA for the CDR3 is TGTGCCACCAGTGAGGAGACAGGGACAGATACGCAGTATTTT. Translated, it gives CATSEETGTDTQYF.

This rearrangement joins TRBV30 to TRBJ2-1; 9 bases match TRBD2. This CDR3 is built from 14 residues. CDR1 is GTSNPN and CDR2 is SVGIG in the germline V gene (reference sequence). Trimming took 3 bases from V and 5 from J; bases not matched to a gene: 5. CDR3 protein: CAWRSGTSHNEQFF. The CDR3 DNA is TGTGCCTGGAGGTCTGGGACTAGCCACAATGAGCAGTTCTTC.